The 13 T cell receptor beta chains given below trace back to one sample, sequenced in a study of T cells expressing NK-cell markers. TCRdb re-called the 5' RACE reads, yielding one record per CDR3 amino acid sequence without DNA. The sample totals some 150,000 distinct CDR3 sequences. The specimen sequenced was blood T cells: a sorted CD56 or NKG2C T cell subset, CD4+ or CD8+ T cells, or bulk PBMC T cells (not recorded which). The receptors were sampled from a young man in good health.

The rearrangement links TRBV5-5 to TRBJ2-5. The germline CDR1 and CDR2 sequences are SGHKS and YYEKEE (reference sequence). The CDR3 runs 15 residues. The CDR3 is CASSIPVATEETQYF. Drawing the rest from reference TRBV5-5 and TRBJ2-5, the complete variable domain is DAGVTQSPTHLIKTRGQQVTLRCSPISGHKSVSWYQQVLGQGPQFIFQYYEKEERGRGNFPDRFSARQFPNYSSELNVNALLLGDSALYLCASSIPVATEETQYFGPGTRLLVL.

The chain employs TRBV19 and TRBJ2-5; the TCRdb D gene call, TRBD1, has no DNA to confirm it. This CDR3 is 11 amino acids long. Per germline, CDR1 LNHDA and CDR2 SQIVND (reference sequence). CDR3 residues: CASSSGVAQYF.

The rearrangement links TRBV20-1 to TRBJ2-2; TCRdb picks TRBD1, but there is no DNA to check that call. The CDR3 loop spans 13 amino acids. Germline assignment: CDR1 DFQATT and CDR2 SNEGSKA (reference sequence). The CDR3 reads CSATGTRTGELFF.

Here the CDR3 reads CSALYSGSSYNEQFF. The chain recombines TRBV20-1 with TRBJ2-1. The CDR3 runs to 15 residues. Germline lookup yields CDR1 DFQATT and CDR2 SNEGSKA (reference sequence).

This chain joins TRBV28 and TRBJ2-1; with no DNA, the TCRdb D assignment of TRBD2 cannot be verified. Germline V CDR1 and CDR2: MDHEN, SYDVKM. The CDR3 is 18 amino acids. The CDR3 sequence: CASRPVGRTAGVGDEQFF.

The chain has TRBV11-2 and TRBJ2-1; without DNA, the TCRdb call of TRBD2 cannot be checked. CDR3 length equals 17 residues. Germline CDR1 SGHAT, CDR2 FQNNGV. CDR3 residues: CASFGTSGIKGYNEQFF.

The chain is built from TRBV7-9 and TRBJ2-5; TCRdb names TRBD1, which stays unverified in the absence of DNA. Germline V lookup: CDR1 SEHNR, CDR2 FQNEAQ (reference sequence). The CDR3 has 14 amino acids. The CDR3 protein is CASSPRSVEETQYF.

The chain combines TRBV5-1 with TRBJ2-5; TCRdb picks TRBD1, but there is no DNA to check that call. The length of the CDR3 is 17 residues. Germline lookup yields CDR1 SGHRS and CDR2 YFSETQ. The CDR3 reads CASSSLGAEPPQETQYF.

The rearrangement links TRBV7-9 to TRBJ2-4. The V gene's germline CDR1 is SEHNR and CDR2 FQNEAQ (reference sequence). The CDR3 covers 14 residues. The CDR3 loop is CASSSEIAKNIQYF.

The J gene is TRBJ1-5, the V gene TRBV6-5. In germline, CDR1 is MNHEY, CDR2 SVGAGI. This CDR3 spans 11 amino acids. CDR3: CASSNTQPQHF.

The CDR3 protein is CATSRESNSNQPQHF. The rearrangement joins TRBV15 to TRBJ1-5. The CDR3 covers 15 residues. The germline CDR1 and CDR2 sequences are LNHNV and YYDKDF (reference sequence).

The rearrangement uses TRBV7-6 and TRBJ2-4. Germline V CDR1 and CDR2: SGHVS, FNYEAQ. The CDR3 spans 14 residues. The CDR3 here is CASSLLPGENIQYF.

The chain is built from TRBV7-2 and TRBJ2-3; TCRdb's D call, TRBD2, is unchecked because there is no DNA. Germline V lookup: CDR1 SGHTA, CDR2 FQGNSA. The CDR3 loop spans 15 amino acids. The CDR3 is CASSLDGDGSDTQYF.